This T cell receptor (beta chain) was retrieved from a study of radiotherapy plus CTLA-4 blockade in lung cancer. Study-wide background: Objective responses were recorded in less than 20% of patients, with disease control recorded in 25% to 40%. Study-level results: Blood saw expansion of tumor-derived TCR clones after radiotherapy plus ipilimumab. Alongside interferon-beta, early blood T cell clone dynamics were reportedly the best predictor of response.

In chemo-refractory metastatic non-small-cell lung cancer, patients got ipilimumab CTLA-4 blockade together with focal radiation. This clone showed up just a few times. Its target is not known. Clones were read by immunoSEQ multiplex PCR, and TCRdb kept only the in-frame ones, dropping some. In the table there are around 91,000 clones, approximately 86% of which are singletons. After removal of 2 bases from V and 7 bases from J, the junction contained 6 bases not matched to a gene. Germline assignment: CDR1 PRHDT and CDR2 FYEKMQ (reference sequence). The CDR3 extends over 15 amino acids. The chain employs TRBV13 and TRBJ1-4; 8 bases are a match to TRBD1. This clonotype originated in a human donor with non-small cell lung cancer that progressed on radiotherapy plus ipilimumab. The material sequenced was peripheral blood, taken from a patient treated with radiotherapy plus ipilimumab. The CDR3 DNA sequence: TGTGCCAGCAGCTTACTCAGGGGGCGAGGTGAAAAACTGTTTTTT. It codes for CASSLLRGRGEKLFF.